This passage covers 4 T cell receptor beta chains from one sample sequenced in a study of beta chain features in type 1 diabetes. Study results and limitations: Shorter TCRB CDR3s, moderately but significantly so, were found in Type 1 diabetes patients in all four CD4+ subsets.

No antigen is known for these receptors. As every portion of the isolated RNA was reverse transcribed, the sequencing read expressed TCRB transcripts. Sequenced by immunoSEQ multiplex PCR; TCRdb stores in-frame clones only, minus some. Counted here are roughly 340,000 clones, approximately 12% occurring once; the ten biggest clones make up roughly 0.015%. The material sequenced was naive CD4+ T cells from blood. These receptors all stem from a young woman with type 1 diabetes.

With respect to this clone: A read error may account for a junction end that differs from germline. The V and J genes are TRBV19 and TRBJ2-1; 7 positions match TRBD1. Germline loops: CDR1 LNHDA, CDR2 SQIVND (reference sequence). The length of the CDR3 is 12 residues. The CDR3 DNA reads as TGTGCCAGTAGGAGTCCGGACAGGATTTTTGTCTTC. It codes for CASRSPDRIFVF.

This clone was counted only a few times. The chain has TRBV18 and TRBJ1-3, with 7 nucleotides matching TRBD1. Unmatched junction bases numbered 13, after V lost 8 bases and J lost 0 bases. Germline loops: CDR1 KGHSH, CDR2 LQKENI. The CDR3 contains 17 residues. The CDR3 bases are TGTGCCAGCACTGGGCGGGACAGCCGGAGCTCTGGAAACACCATATATTTT. It translates to CASTGRDSRSSGNTIYF.

V and J are TRBV18 and TRBJ2-1, with 10 bases matching TRBD2. The V segment lost 0 bases and the J segment 6 bases; nucleotides outside the gene matches: 11. This CDR3 has 18 amino acids. CDR1 is KGHSH and CDR2 is LQKENI in the germline V gene. As DNA, the CDR3 is TGTGCCAGCTCACCACCCACCTTGGGACTAGCGAGGGGCAATGAGCAGTTCTTC. This codes for CASSPPTLGLARGNEQFF.

This clone was detected a few times. This sequence joins TRBV7-9 and TRBJ1-1; 11 nucleotides match TRBD1. V shed 7 bases and J 4 bases; nucleotides not matched to a gene: 8. The CDR3 runs to 15 residues. The germline V gene encodes CDR1 SEHNR and CDR2 FQNEAQ (reference sequence). This chain's CDR3 is CASIGGGTGGTEAFF. The CDR3 DNA reads TGTGCCAGCATCGGGGGTGGGACAGGGGGCACTGAAGCTTTCTTT.